These 31 T cell receptor beta chains originate from one sample sequenced in a study of blood T cells in healthy people across ages. It was with a sample-barcoded 5' primer and a J-beta primer mix that a second PCR of roughly 6 to 12 cycles was run. TCRdb called the 5' RACE reads again in MiXCR, with one record for every CDR3 protein. This table holds 1.5 million to 2 million distinct CDR3 sequences, roughly 27% found once. The sample comprised blood. The receptors derive from a woman between 25 and 40 years old in good health.

This clonotype was observed a few times. The V and J genes are TRBV12-3 or TRBV12-4 and TRBJ2-3, with 11 bases lining up with TRBD1. V trimming: 5 bases; J trimming: 2 bases; junction bases outside the gene matches: 6. The CDR3 totals 16 residues. This chain's CDR3 is CASSGRTGGDTDTQYF. CDR3 bases: TGTGCCAGCAGTGGCCGGACAGGGGGCGACACAGATACGCAGTATTTT.

The chain employs TRBV7-9 and TRBJ2-7; D is uncertain. V was shortened by 3 bases and J by 9 bases, with 9 bases between the two germline ends. Germline CDR1 is SEHNR and CDR2 is FQNEAQ (reference sequence). The CDR3 sequence is 11 residues long. The CDR3 spells CASSLVGWQYF. The DNA for the CDR3 is TGTGCCAGCAGCTTGGTTGGATGGCAGTACTTC.

The chain has TRBV7-9 and TRBJ2-4; possible D gene TRBD1, 8 bases. There are 16 residues in the CDR3. Germline V CDR1 and CDR2: SEHNR, FQNEAQ (reference sequence). The ends were cut back, 5 bases at V and 9 bases at J, with 23 bases in the middle. For the CDR3, the DNA is TGTGCCAGCAGCCCACGGCGGGGACAGGAGCGGGGCATTCAGTACTTC. Translation gives CASSPRRGQERGIQYF.

The chain is built from TRBV29-1 and TRBJ1-5; a possible D gene is TRBD1 (6 bases). Germline CDR1 is SQVTM and CDR2 is ANQGSEA. V was clipped by 5 bases and J by 3 bases, with 11 bases between them. This CDR3 is built from 13 residues. This chain's CDR3 is CSVTRGDNQPQHF. The CDR3 bases are TGCAGCGTTACTAGGGGGGACAATCAGCCCCAGCATTTT.

The rearrangement uses TRBV20-1 and TRBJ2-1; D is uncertain. The CDR3 is made up of 15 amino acids. V lost 0 bases and J lost 3, with 12 bases in between. CDR1 is DFQATT and CDR2 is SNEGSKA in the germline V gene (reference sequence). The chain's CDR3 is CSARDWQKFYNEQFF. DNA for the CDR3: TGCAGTGCTAGAGATTGGCAGAAGTTCTACAATGAGCAGTTCTTC.

The chain carries TRBV4-1 and TRBJ2-1, with 7 positions matching TRBD2. The CDR3 is 19 residues long. Trimming cost V 6 bases and J 4 bases; bases outside gene matches: 21. The germline CDR1 and CDR2 sequences are MGHRA and YSYEKL. CDR3 amino acids: CASRKKTSEVETFYNEQFF. In DNA form, the CDR3 reads TGCGCCAGCAGAAAAAAAACTAGCGAGGTGGAAACCTTTTACAATGAGCAGTTCTTC.

This chain connects TRBV29-1 to TRBJ1-5, with TRBD1 identical over 7 bases. The CDR3 is made up of 11 amino acids. V lost 6 bases to trimming and J lost 11 bases; unmatched junction nucleotides: 7. From germline, CDR1 is SQVTM and CDR2 ANQGSEA. As DNA, the CDR3 is TGCAGCGTCCTTGACAGGGCGGCCCAGCATTTT. It specifies CSVLDRAAQHF.

The chain recombines TRBV30 with TRBJ1-2, with 7 bases matching TRBD1. From germline, CDR1 is GTSNPN and CDR2 SVGIG (reference sequence). The junction had 11 bases not matched to a gene; V was cut back by 7 bases and J by 3 bases. CDR3 length equals 14 residues. CDR3 loop: CASNQGGGYYGYTF. In DNA form, the CDR3 reads TGTGCCTCCAACCAGGGGGGCGGGTACTATGGCTACACCTTC.

Remarks on this clonotype: This may be a read error: a much more frequent sequence differs by one nucleotide. Since the CDR3 does not end with the conserved phenylalanine or tryptophan, this likely comes from a read error. The chain has TRBV2 and TRBJ2-1, with TRBD1 matching over 7 bases. Germline V gives CDR1 SNHLY, CDR2 FYNNEI. The V gene end was trimmed by 0 bases and the J gene end by 13 bases; junction bases not matched to a gene: 15. This CDR3 comprises 16 residues. In nucleotides, the CDR3 is TGTGCCAGCAGTGAAGCTTTGACTGGGACAGCAAAGCGACAGTTCTGC. Translation: CASSEALTGTAKRQFC.

This clonotype was seen a handful of times. CDR3 DNA sequence: TGCGCCAGCAGCTTAGCGGGGCCCGAAACAGATACGCAGTATTTT. The encoded protein is CASSLAGPETDTQYF. V usage is TRBV5-1 and J usage is TRBJ2-3, with 7 bases lining up with TRBD2. Germline lookup yields CDR1 SGHRS and CDR2 YFSETQ. The CDR3 contains 15 residues. The J segment lost 3 bases and the V segment lost 2 bases, leaving 6 bases of the junction unmatched. The full variable domain, in which reference TRBV5-1 and TRBJ2-3 provide the parts outside the CDR3, is KAGVTQTPRYLIKTRGQQVTLSCSPISGHRSVSWYQQTPGQGLQFLFEYFSETQRNKGNFPGRFSGRQFSNSRSEMNVSTLELGDSALYLCASSLAGPETDTQYFGPGTRLTVL.

This clonotype was picked up many times. This rearrangement joins TRBV6-5 to TRBJ1-2, with a weak D call TRBD1 (5 bases). V lost 2 bases to trimming and J lost 4 bases, with 14 bases between them. The CDR3 loop spans 15 amino acids. Germline-derived CDR1 and CDR2 are MNHEY and SVGAGI. DNA for the CDR3: TGTGCCAGCAGTTACAAAGGCAGGGCCGGCTATGGCTACACCTTC. Protein: CASSYKGRAGYGYTF.

The chain combines TRBV7-6 with TRBJ1-6; D unresolved. Deletions cut 3 bases from V and 5 bases from J, with 8 bases between. Germline-derived CDR1 and CDR2 are SGHVS and FNYEAQ. This CDR3 is built from 14 residues. This CDR3 reads CASSLAANNSPLHF. The DNA for the CDR3 is TGTGCCAGCAGCTTGGCAGCAAATAATTCACCCCTCCACTTT.

J is TRBJ2-3 and V is TRBV29-1, with 8 nucleotides matching TRBD2. The trim removed 6 bases at V and 10 bases at J, leaving 9 bases unmatched. CDR1 and CDR2 from the germline V gene are SQVTM and ANQGSEA. The CDR3 consists of 12 residues. The CDR3 reads CSVPVAGTAQYF. CDR3 nucleotide sequence: TGCAGCGTCCCTGTAGCGGGAACGGCGCAGTATTTT.

The CDR3 here is CASSVGWTSGSYEQYF. The CDR3 DNA reads as TGTGCCAGCAGCGTAGGATGGACTAGCGGCTCCTACGAGCAGTACTTC. This sequence joins TRBV9 and TRBJ2-7, with 10 nucleotides matching TRBD2. There are 16 residues in the CDR3. The ends lost 0 bases at V and 0 bases at J; junction bases unmatched: 3. Germline lookup yields CDR1 SGDLS and CDR2 YYNGEE.

The chain uses TRBV12-3 or TRBV12-4 and TRBJ2-3; 7 bases match TRBD2. This CDR3 is built from 15 residues. V lost 3 bases to trimming and J lost 2 bases; unmatched junction nucleotides: 5. The DNA of the CDR3 is TGTGCCAGCAGTTTGATCGGGGGGTTCACAGATACGCAGTATTTT. Amino acids: CASSLIGGFTDTQYF.

This chain connects TRBV28 to TRBJ2-4; D is unclear. The J call may not be correct, given that the DNA end is closer to TRBJ2-7. Germline loops: CDR1 MDHEN, CDR2 SYDVKM. CDR3 length: 13 amino acids. The CDR3 DNA follows: TGTGCCAGCACGAAGGGTTCGTGGGACGAGCAGTACTTC. Translation gives CASTKGSWDEQYF.

V and J are TRBV6-5 and TRBJ2-2; 9 nucleotides match TRBD2. Losses at the gene ends were 6 bases for V and 6 bases for J; bases not matched to a gene: 2. The CDR3 totals 13 residues. Germline CDR1 is MNHEY and CDR2 is SVGAGI. The CDR3 is CASSGLASGELFF. The DNA of the CDR3 is TGTGCCAGCAGCGGACTAGCGTCCGGGGAGCTGTTTTTT.

This clonotype occurred a few times. The chain couples TRBV6-1 to TRBJ1-1; D unresolved. Germline V gene sequence: CDR1 MNHNS, CDR2 SASEGT. V shed 7 bases and J shed 5 bases, with 14 bases lying between them. There are 13 residues in the CDR3. CDR3 loop: CASIPPGETEAFF. For the CDR3, the DNA is TGTGCCAGCATCCCACCCGGAGAGACTGAAGCTTTCTTT.

V is TRBV12-3 or TRBV12-4 and J is TRBJ2-3; D is uncertain. The V gene lost 8 bases and the J gene lost 12 bases, with 12 bases spanning the gap. The CDR3 contains 10 residues. CDR3 DNA: TGTGCCAGCTCCTCCCTGCCCCAGTATTTT. Translating it yields CASSSLPQYF.

The V gene is TRBV18, the J gene TRBJ2-5; no clear D. Trimming took 5 bases from V and 5 from J, leaving 12 bases between them. The CDR3 spans 13 residues. Per germline, CDR1 KGHSH and CDR2 LQKENI. Here the CDR3 reads CASSAYEGETQYF. Here the CDR3 DNA reads TGTGCCAGCTCAGCCTACGAAGGGGAGACCCAGTACTTC. The entire variable domain, with the rest obtained from reference TRBV18 and TRBJ2-5, is as follows: NAGVMQNPRHLVRRRGQEARLRCSPMKGHSHVYWYRQLPEEGLKFMVYLQKENIIDESGMPKERFSAEFPKEGPSILRIQQVVRGDSAAYFCASSAYEGETQYFGPGTRLLVL.

This clonotype has a handful of counts. This chain links TRBV30 with TRBJ2-4; no clear D gene. V was cut by 7 bases and J by 1 base, with 11 bases left in between. Germline V gene data show CDR1 as GTSNPN and CDR2 as SVGIG (reference sequence). The CDR3 contains 13 residues. DNA of the CDR3: TGTGCCTTACACTCAAGGGCCAAAAACATTCAGTACTTC. Encoded protein: CALHSRAKNIQYF.

This clonotype was seen at least ten times. The chain employs TRBV12-3 or TRBV12-4 and TRBJ1-5; no definite D call. The CDR3 length is 10 residues. Trimming stripped 8 bases from V and 8 bases from J, with 7 bases between. The CDR3 DNA reads TGTGCCAGCCCGGGTGAGCCCCAGCATTTT. It specifies CASPGEPQHF.

V and J are TRBV4-2 and TRBJ1-4, with D hard to call. The V and J ends lost 3 bases and 5 bases respectively, with 13 bases between them. The CDR3 spans 15 residues. Germline lookup yields CDR1 LGHNA and CDR2 YNFKEQ. CDR3: CASSQEPGPNEKLFF. The CDR3 DNA is TGTGCCAGCAGCCAGGAACCTGGTCCCAATGAAAAACTGTTTTTT.

A few counts support this clonotype. The chain employs TRBV11-2 and TRBJ2-1, with TRBD1 identical over 7 bases. Losses at the gene ends were 2 bases for V and 3 bases for J; bases not matched to a gene: 10. Germline V gene data show CDR1 as SGHAT and CDR2 as FQNNGV. The CDR3 sequence is 17 residues long. CDR3 DNA: TGTGCCAGCAGCTTAAACAGCCGTGACAGGGTCTACAATGAGCAGTTCTTC. Protein: CASSLNSRDRVYNEQFF.

This chain connects TRBV2 to TRBJ1-4; possibly TRBD1 for D (6 bases). Trimming took off 7 bases at V and 8 bases at J, with 32 bases between the two ends. CDR1 and CDR2 from the germline V gene are SNHLY and FYNNEI. CDR3 length: 19 amino acids. The CDR3 loop reads CASTRAARARGPLGEKLFF. The CDR3, as DNA: TGTGCCAGCACCCGAGCGGCCAGGGCCAGGGGACCTTTGGGGGAAAAACTGTTTTTT.

The V call is TRBV4-1, the J call TRBJ2-1, with TRBD2 matching over 9 bases. Germline CDR1 reads MGHRA; CDR2 reads YSYEKL. The CDR3 loop spans 16 amino acids. Losses at the gene ends were 0 bases for V and 8 bases for J; bases not matched to a gene: 8. The CDR3 bases are TGCGCCAGCAGCCAAGATGGGCGGGGGGGCTCTGATGAGCAGTTCTTC. Protein: CASSQDGRGGSDEQFF.

This clonotype was seen repeatedly, ten times or more. This chain's CDR3 is CSVPGGRGFYEQYF. DNA of the CDR3: TGCAGTGTTCCCGGTGGCAGGGGGTTTTACGAGCAGTACTTC. V gene TRBV20-1 combines with J gene TRBJ2-7, with TRBD1 matching 7 bases. The V gene end was trimmed by 7 bases and the J gene end by 4 bases; junction bases not matched to a gene: 13. Germline V gives CDR1 DFQATT, CDR2 SNEGSKA (reference sequence). This CDR3 comprises 14 residues.

The gene calls are TRBV7-2 and TRBJ1-2; D unclear. This CDR3 comprises 13 residues. Germline V lookup: CDR1 SGHTA, CDR2 FQGNSA. V was pared by 5 bases and J by 8 bases, with 15 bases between. The DNA for the CDR3 is TGTGCCAGCAGCCTATTATCAGAGTTCGGCTACACCTTC. Protein: CASSLLSEFGYTF.

This chain links TRBV10-3 with TRBJ2-3; a weak D match, TRBD2 (6 bases). Trimming removed 10 bases from V and 0 bases from J, with 14 bases in between. The CDR3 has 14 residues. CDR1 is ENHRY, CDR2 SYGVKD, per germline. The CDR3 spells CATWPGASTDTQYF. The CDR3, as DNA: TGTGCCACATGGCCGGGAGCTAGCACAGATACGCAGTATTTT.

This clonotype occurred many times. The chain links TRBV20-1 to TRBJ2-7; 9 bases line up with TRBD1. CDR1 is DFQATT, CDR2 SNEGSKA, per germline (reference sequence). Trimming cost V 5 bases and J 0 bases; bases outside gene matches: 8. The CDR3 runs to 15 residues. The CDR3 nucleotides read TGCAGTGCTCGGGTCCCGGGACAGGGCTCCTACGAGCAGTACTTC. Residues: CSARVPGQGSYEQYF.

This clonotype was counted ten times or more. The chain uses TRBV7-2 and TRBJ2-5, with 9 nucleotides matching TRBD1. Trimming removed 4 bases from V and 8 bases from J; junction bases left unmatched: 8. The CDR3 runs to 14 residues. Germline V gives CDR1 SGHTA, CDR2 FQGNSA. The CDR3 reads CASSSEGQGRTQYF. The CDR3 DNA follows: TGTGCCAGCAGCTCAGAGGGACAGGGACGAACCCAGTACTTC. The full variable domain, in which reference TRBV7-2 and TRBJ2-5 provide the parts outside the CDR3, is GAGVSQSPSNKVTEKGKDVELRCDPISGHTALYWYRQSLGQGLEFLIYFQGNSAPDKSGLPSDRFSAERTGGSVSTLTIQRTQQEDSAVYLCASSSEGQGRTQYFGPGTRLLVL.